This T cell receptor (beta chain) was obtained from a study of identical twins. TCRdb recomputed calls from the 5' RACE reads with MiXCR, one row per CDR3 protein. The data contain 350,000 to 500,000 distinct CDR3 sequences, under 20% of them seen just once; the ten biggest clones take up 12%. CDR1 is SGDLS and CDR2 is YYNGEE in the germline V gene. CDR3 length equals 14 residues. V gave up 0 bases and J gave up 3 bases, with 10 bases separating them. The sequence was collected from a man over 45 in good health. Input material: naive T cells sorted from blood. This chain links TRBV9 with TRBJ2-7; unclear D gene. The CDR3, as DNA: TGTGCCAGCAGCGTAGATGGCGTCGGCTACGAGCAGTACTTC. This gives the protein CASSVDGVGYEQYF.